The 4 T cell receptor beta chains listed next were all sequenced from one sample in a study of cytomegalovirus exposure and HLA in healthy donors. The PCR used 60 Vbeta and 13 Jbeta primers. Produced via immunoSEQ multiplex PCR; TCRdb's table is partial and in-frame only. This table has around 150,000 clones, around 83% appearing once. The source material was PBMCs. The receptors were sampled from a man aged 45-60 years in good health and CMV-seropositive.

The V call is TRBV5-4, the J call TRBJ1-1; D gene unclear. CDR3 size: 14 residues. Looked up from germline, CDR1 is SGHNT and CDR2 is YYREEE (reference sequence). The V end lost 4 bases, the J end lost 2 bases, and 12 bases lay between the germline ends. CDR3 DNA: TGTGCCAGCAGCGATCCACGAGGAAACACTGAAGCTTTCTTT. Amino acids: CASSDPRGNTEAFF.

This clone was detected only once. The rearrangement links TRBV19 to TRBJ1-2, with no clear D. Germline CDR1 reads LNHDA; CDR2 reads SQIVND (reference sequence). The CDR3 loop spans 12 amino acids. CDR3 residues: CACSRENYGYTF. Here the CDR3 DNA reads TGTGCTTGTAGCCGGGAAAACTATGGCTACACCTTC.

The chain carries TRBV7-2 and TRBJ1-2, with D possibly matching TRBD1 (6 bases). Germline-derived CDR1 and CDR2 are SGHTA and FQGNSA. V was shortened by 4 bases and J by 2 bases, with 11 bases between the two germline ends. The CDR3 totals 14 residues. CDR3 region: CASSSRTVNYGYTF. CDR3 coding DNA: TGTGCCAGCAGCTCCCGGACAGTAAACTATGGCTACACCTTC. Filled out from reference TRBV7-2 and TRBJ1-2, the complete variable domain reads GAGVSQSPSNKVTEKGKDVELRCDPISGHTALYWYRQSLGQGLEFLIYFQGNSAPDKSGLPSDRFSAERTGGSVSTLTIQRTQQEDSAVYLCASSSRTVNYGYTFGSGTRLTVV.

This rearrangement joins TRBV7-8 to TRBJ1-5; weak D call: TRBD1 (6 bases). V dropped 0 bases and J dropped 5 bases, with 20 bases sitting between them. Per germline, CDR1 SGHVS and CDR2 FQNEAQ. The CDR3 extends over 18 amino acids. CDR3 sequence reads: CASSLAGAGPGGDQPQHF. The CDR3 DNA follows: TGTGCCAGCAGCTTAGCGGGGGCGGGGCCGGGGGGAGATCAGCCCCAGCATTTT.